This TCR beta chain was observed in a study of blood T cell repertoires in COVID-19. Study context: Acute and convalescent COVID-19 samples came from the United States, Italy and Spain. The analysed material was cDNA or gDNA that came from T cells, B-cell-depleted T cells, or PBMCs.

In the source study's methods: Amplification from reference gene primers served as the basis for estimated nucleated cell counts. Clones were sequenced by immunoSEQ multiplex PCR, and TCRdb holds only the in-frame ones, with some missing. The V and J calls and clone size were taken over from that table, and D and trimming were inferred from the DNA. The sample contains around 100,000 clones, roughly 90% of which appear only once. This clonotype originated in a man between 60 and 70 years old with COVID-19, enrolled during active disease. Sequencing was performed on peripheral blood.

DNA for the CDR3: TGCGCCAGCATCCGGGGAGGGGAGAACACTGAAGCTTTCTTT. Residues: CASIRGGENTEAFF. The chain combines TRBV5-1 with TRBJ1-1, with a possible D match to TRBD1 (5 bases). This CDR3 has 14 amino acids. The germline gives CDR1 SGHRS, CDR2 YFSETQ. V was trimmed by 6 bases and J by 1 base, leaving 13 bases between them.